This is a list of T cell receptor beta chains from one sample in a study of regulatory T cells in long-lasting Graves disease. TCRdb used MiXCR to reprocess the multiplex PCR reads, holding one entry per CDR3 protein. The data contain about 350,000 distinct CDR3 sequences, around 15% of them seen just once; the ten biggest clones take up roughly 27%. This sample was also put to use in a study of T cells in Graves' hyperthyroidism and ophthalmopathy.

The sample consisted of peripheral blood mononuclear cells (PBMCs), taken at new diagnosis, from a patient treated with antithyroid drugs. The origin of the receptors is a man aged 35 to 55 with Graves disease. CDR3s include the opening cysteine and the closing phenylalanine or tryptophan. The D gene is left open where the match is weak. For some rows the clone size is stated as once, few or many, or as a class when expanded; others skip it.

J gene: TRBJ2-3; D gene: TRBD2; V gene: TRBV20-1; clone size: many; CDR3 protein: CSAFSGGADTQYF; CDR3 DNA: TGCAGTGCTTTTAGCGGGGGGGCAGATACGCAGTATTTT
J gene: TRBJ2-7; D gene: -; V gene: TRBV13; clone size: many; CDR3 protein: CASSLAAPPYEQYF; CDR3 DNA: TGTGCCAGCAGCTTAGCCGCTCCACCTTACGAGCAGTACTTC
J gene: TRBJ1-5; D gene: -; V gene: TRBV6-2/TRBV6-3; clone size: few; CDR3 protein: CASSDMRQPQHF; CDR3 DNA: TGTGCCAGCAGTGATATGAGACAGCCCCAGCATTTT
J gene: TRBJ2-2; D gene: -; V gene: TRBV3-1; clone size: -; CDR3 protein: CASNRRTVNTGELFF; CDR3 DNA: TGTGCCAGCAACCGCCGGACAGTGAACACCGGGGAGCTGTTTTTT
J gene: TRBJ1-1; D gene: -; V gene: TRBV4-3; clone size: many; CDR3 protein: CASSQGDRNTEAFF; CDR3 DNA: TGCGCCAGCAGCCAAGGCGACAGGAACACTGAAGCTTTCTTT
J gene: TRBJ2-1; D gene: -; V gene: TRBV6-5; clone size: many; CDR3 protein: CASSYSGRGYNEQFF; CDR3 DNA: TGTGCCAGCAGTTACTCTGGGAGGGGGTACAATGAGCAGTTCTTC
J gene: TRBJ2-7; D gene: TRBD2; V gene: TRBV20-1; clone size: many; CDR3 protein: CSPGLAGAYEQYF; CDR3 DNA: TGCAGCCCGGGACTAGCGGGGGCCTACGAGCAGTACTTC
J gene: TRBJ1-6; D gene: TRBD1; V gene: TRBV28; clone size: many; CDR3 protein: CASSSGQGWALHF; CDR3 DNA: TGTGCCAGCAGTTCCGGACAGGGATGGGCCCTCCACTTT
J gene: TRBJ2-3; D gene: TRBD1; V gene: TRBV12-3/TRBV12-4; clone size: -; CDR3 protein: CASRPGQGSTDTQYF; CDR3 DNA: TGTGCCAGCAGACCAGGACAGGGATCAACAGATACGCAGTATTTT
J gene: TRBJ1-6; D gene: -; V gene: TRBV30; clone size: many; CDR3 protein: CAGAGSYNSPLHF; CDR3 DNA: TGTGCCGGGGCGGGGTCCTATAATTCACCCCTCCACTTT
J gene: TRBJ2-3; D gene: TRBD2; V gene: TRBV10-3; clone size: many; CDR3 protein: CAISEFTSGISDTQYF; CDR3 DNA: TGTGCCATCAGTGAGTTTACTAGCGGGATATCAGATACGCAGTATTTT
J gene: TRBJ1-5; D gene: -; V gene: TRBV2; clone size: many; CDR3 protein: CASSGQGEGQPQHF; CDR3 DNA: TGTGCCAGCAGTGGGCAGGGTGAGGGTCAGCCCCAGCATTTT
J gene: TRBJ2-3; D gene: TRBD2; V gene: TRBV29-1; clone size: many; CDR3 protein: CSVMAWDYTDTQYF; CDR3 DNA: TGCAGCGTCATGGCTTGGGACTACACAGATACGCAGTATTTT
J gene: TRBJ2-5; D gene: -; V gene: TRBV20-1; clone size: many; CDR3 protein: CSALNGAKETQYF; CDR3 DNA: TGCAGTGCCCTCAACGGGGCCAAAGAGACCCAGTACTTC
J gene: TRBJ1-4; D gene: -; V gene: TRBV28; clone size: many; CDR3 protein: CASSFESGLFYGKNEKLFF; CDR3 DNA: TGTGCCAGCAGCTTTGAATCGGGGCTATTCTACGGCAAGAATGAAAAACTGTTTTTT
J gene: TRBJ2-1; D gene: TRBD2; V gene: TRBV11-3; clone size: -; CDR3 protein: CASSGGLAGDNEQFF; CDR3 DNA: TGTGCCAGCAGCGGGGGACTAGCGGGGGACAATGAGCAGTTCTTC
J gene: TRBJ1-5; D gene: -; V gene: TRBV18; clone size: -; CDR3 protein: CASSPPGSQEPQHF; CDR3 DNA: TGTGCCAGCTCACCACCGGGTTCGCAGGAGCCCCAGCATTTT
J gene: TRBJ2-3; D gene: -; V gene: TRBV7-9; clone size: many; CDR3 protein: CASSLSGRGTDTQYF; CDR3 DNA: TGTGCCAGCAGCTTAAGTGGGAGAGGCACAGATACGCAGTATTTT
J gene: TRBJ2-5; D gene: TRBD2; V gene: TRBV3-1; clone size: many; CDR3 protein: CASSPRLAPQETQYF; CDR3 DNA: TGTGCCAGCAGCCCCCGACTAGCCCCCCAAGAGACCCAGTACTTC
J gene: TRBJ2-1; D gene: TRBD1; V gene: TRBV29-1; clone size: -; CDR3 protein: CSGDGTGEGEQFF; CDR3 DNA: TGCAGCGGGGATGGGACAGGGGAAGGTGAGCAGTTCTTC
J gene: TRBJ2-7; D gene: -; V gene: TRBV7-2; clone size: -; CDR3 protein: CASSFAGQPPYEQYF; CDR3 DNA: TGTGCCAGCAGCTTTGCGGGACAACCGCCCTACGAGCAGTACTTC
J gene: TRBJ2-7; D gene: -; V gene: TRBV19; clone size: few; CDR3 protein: CASSSGSGLLYEQYF; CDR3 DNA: TGTGCCAGTAGCAGCGGATCGGGCTTGCTCTACGAGCAGTACTTC
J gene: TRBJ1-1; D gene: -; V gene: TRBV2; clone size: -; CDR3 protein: CASGRLGTEAFF; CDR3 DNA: TGTGCCAGTGGACGACTTGGCACTGAAGCTTTCTTT
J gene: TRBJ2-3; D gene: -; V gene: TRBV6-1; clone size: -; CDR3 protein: CASSEAEGTDTQYF; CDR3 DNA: TGTGCCAGCAGTGAAGCTGAGGGCACAGATACGCAGTATTTT
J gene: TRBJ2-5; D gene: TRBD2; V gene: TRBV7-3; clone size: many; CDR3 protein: CASSSSGKETQYF; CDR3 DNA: TGTGCCAGCAGCTCTAGCGGTAAAGAGACCCAGTACTTC
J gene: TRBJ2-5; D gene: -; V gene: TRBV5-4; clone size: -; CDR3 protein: CASSLLPETQYF; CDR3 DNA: TGTGCCAGCAGCTTGCTCCCCGAGACCCAGTACTTC
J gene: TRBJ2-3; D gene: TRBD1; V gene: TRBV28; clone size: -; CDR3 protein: CASSSRLTGQGTDTQYF; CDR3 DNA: TGTGCCAGCAGTTCCCGGTTGACAGGGCAGGGCACAGATACGCAGTATTTT
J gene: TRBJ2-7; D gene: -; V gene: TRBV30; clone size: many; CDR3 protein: CAWSRGYPYEQYF; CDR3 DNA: TGTGCCTGGAGCCGGGGTTACCCCTACGAGCAGTACTTC
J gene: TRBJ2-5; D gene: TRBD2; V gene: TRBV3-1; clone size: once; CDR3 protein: CASSPSGGLQETQYF; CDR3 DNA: TGTGCCAGCAGCCCTAGCGGGGGGCTACAAGAGACCCAGTACTTC
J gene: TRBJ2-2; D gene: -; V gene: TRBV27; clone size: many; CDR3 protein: CASRGGGARHTGELFF; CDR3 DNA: TGTGCCAGCAGAGGGGGTGGGGCGCGTCACACCGGGGAGCTGTTTTTT
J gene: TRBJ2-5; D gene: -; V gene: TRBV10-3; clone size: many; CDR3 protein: CATERQGGETQYF; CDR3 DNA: TGTGCCACCGAAAGACAGGGAGGGGAGACCCAGTACTTC
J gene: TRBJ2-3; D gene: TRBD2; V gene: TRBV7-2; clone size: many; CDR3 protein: CASSLGASGGKQYF; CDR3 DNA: TGTGCCAGCAGCTTAGGGGCTAGCGGGGGTAAGCAGTATTTT
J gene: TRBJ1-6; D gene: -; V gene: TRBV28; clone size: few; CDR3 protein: CASSLRTPLHF; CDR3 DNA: TGTGCCAGCAGTTTGCGGACACCCCTCCACTTT